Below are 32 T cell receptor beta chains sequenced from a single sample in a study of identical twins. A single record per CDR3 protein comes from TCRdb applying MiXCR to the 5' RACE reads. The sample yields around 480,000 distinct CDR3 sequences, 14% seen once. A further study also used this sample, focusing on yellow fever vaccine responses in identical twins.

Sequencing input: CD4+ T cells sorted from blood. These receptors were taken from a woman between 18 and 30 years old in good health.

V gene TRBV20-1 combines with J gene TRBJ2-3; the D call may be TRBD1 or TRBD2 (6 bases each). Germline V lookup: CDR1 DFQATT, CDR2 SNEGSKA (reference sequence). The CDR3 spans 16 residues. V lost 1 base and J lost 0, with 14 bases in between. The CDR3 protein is CSARGGGGPSTDTQYF. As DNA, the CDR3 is TGCAGTGCTAGAGGAGGGGGAGGCCCCAGCACAGATACGCAGTATTTT.

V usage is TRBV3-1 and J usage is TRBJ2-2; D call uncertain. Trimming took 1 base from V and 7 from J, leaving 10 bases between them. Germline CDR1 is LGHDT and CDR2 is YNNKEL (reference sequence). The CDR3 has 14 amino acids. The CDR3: CASSQGQRVGELFF. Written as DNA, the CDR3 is TGTGCCAGCAGCCAAGGTCAACGGGTCGGGGAGCTGTTTTTT.

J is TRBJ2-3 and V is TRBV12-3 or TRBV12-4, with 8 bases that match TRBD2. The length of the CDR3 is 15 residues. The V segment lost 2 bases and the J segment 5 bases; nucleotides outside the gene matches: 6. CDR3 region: CASSLRSGRGDTQYF. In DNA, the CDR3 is TGTGCCAGCAGTTTAAGGAGCGGGAGAGGAGATACGCAGTATTTT.

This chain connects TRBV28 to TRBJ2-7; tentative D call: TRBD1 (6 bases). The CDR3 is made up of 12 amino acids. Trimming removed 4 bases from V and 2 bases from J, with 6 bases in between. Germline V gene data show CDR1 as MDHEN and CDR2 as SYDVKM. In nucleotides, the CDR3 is TGTGCCAGCAGTTGGGGGCCCTACGAGCAGTACTTC. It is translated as CASSWGPYEQYF.

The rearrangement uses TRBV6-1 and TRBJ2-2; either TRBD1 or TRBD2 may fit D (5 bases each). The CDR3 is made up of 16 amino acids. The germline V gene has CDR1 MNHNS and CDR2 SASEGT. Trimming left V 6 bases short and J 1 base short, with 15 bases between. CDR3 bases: TGTGCCAGCAGACCGATGGGACGGATGAACACCGGGGAGCTGTTTTTT. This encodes CASRPMGRMNTGELFF.

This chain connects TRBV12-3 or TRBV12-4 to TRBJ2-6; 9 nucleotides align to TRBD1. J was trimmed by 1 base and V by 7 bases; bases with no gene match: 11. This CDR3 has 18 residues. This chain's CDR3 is CASIKNRDRVSGANVLTF. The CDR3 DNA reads TGTGCCAGCATAAAAAACCGGGACAGGGTATCTGGGGCCAACGTCCTGACTTTC.

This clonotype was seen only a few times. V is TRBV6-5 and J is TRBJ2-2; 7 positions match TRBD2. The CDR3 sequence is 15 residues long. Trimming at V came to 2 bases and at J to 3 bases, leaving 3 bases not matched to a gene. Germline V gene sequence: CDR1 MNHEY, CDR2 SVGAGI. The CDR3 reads CASSYGLADTGELFF. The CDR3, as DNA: TGTGCCAGCAGTTACGGGCTAGCGGACACCGGGGAGCTGTTTTTT.

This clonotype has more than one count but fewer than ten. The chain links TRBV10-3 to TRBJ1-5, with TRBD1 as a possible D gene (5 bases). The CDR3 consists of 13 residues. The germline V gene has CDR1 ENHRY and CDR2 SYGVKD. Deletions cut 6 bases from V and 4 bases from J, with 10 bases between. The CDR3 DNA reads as TGTGCCATCAGGAAGGGACCGAATCAGCCCCAGCATTTT. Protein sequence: CAIRKGPNQPQHF.

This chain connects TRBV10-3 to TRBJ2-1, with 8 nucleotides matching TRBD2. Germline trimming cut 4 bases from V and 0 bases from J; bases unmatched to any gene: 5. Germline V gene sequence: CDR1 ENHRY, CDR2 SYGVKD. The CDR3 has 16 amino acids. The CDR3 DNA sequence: TGTGCCATCAGTGCCACTAGCGGAAGCTCCTACAATGAGCAGTTCTTC. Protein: CAISATSGSSYNEQFF.

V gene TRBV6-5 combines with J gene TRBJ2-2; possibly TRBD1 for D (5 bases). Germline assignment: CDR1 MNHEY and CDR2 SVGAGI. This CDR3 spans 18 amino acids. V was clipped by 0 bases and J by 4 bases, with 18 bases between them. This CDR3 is CASSYSLGFRTPTGELFF. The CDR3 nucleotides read TGTGCCAGCAGTTACTCTCTTGGTTTTAGGACACCCACCGGGGAGCTGTTTTTT.

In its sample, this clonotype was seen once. Here the CDR3 reads CASSLEAGGKTQYF. CDR3 nucleotide sequence: TGCGCCAGCAGCTTGGAAGCGGGTGGGAAGACCCAGTACTTC. V is TRBV5-1 and J is TRBJ2-5; possible D gene TRBD2, 6 bases. The ends were cut back, 0 bases at V and 6 bases at J, with 12 bases in the middle. Looked up from germline, CDR1 is SGHRS and CDR2 is YFSETQ. The CDR3 consists of 14 residues.

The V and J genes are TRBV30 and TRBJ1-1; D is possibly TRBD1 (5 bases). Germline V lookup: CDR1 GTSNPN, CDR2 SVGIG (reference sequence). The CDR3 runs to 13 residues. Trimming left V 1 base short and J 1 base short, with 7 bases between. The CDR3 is CAWSGQPNTEAFF. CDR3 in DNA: TGTGCCTGGAGTGGACAGCCGAACACTGAAGCTTTCTTT.

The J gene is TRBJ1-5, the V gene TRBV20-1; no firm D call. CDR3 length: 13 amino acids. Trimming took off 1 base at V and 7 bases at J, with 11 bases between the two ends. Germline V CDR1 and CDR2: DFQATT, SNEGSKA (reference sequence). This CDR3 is CSARGGTIQPQHF. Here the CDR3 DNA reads TGCAGTGCTAGAGGGGGTACGATCCAGCCCCAGCATTTT.

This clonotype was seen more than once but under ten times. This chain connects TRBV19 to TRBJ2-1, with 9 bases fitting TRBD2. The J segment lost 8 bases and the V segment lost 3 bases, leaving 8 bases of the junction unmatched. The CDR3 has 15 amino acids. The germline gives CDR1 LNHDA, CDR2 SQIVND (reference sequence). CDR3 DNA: TGTGCCAGTAGTATCCCGGGACTAGCCAGTTATGAGCAGTTCTTC. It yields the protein CASSIPGLASYEQFF.

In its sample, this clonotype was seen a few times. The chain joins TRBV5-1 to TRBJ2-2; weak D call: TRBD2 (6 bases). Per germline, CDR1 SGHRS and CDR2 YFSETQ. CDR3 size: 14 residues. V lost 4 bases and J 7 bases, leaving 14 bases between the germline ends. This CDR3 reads CASSGRLAFGELFF. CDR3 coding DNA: TGCGCCAGCAGCGGACGGCTAGCGTTCGGGGAGCTGTTTTTT.

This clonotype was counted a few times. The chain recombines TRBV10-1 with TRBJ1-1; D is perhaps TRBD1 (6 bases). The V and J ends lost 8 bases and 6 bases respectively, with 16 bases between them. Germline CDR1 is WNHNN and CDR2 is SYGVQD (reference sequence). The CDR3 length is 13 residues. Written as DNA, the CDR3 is TGCGCCAGCGGTAAGGGACAAACCTCTGAAGCTTTCTTT. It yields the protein CASGKGQTSEAFF.

CDR3 sequence (DNA): TGTGCCAGCAGCCAAGACTCGCAGGGTGTTTCACCCCTCCACTTT. Its translation: CASSQDSQGVSPLHF. V gene TRBV3-1 combines with J gene TRBJ1-6; TRBD1 might be the D (5 bases). V was trimmed by 0 bases and J by 9 bases, leaving 12 bases between them. Per germline, CDR1 LGHDT and CDR2 YNNKEL (reference sequence). The CDR3 is 15 amino acids. The complete variable domain, with remaining parts taken from reference TRBV3-1 and TRBJ1-6, reads DTAVSQTPKYLVTQMGNDKSIKCEQNLGHDTMYWYKQDSKKFLKIMFSYNNKELIINETVPNRFSPKSPDKAHLNLHINSLELGDSAVYFCASSQDSQGVSPLHFGNGTRLTVT.

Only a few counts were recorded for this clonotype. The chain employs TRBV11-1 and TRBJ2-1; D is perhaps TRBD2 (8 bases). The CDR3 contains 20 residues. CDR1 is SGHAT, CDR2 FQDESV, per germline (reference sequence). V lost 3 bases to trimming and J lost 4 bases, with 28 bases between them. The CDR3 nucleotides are TGTGCCAGCAGCTTTCTGAGGGGGCTAGCGGGCTCCCGGGGGTACAATGAGCAGTTCTTC. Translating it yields CASSFLRGLAGSRGYNEQFF.

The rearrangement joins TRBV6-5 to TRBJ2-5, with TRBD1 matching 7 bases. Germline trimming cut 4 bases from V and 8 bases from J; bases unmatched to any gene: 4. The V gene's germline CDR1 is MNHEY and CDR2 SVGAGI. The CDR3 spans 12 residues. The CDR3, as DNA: TGTGCCAGCAGTTGGGACAGAACAACCCAGTACTTC. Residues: CASSWDRTTQYF.

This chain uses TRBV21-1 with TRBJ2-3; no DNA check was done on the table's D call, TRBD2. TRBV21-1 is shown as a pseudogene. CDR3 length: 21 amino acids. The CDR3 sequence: CASSTLLLAGHPPPSTDTQYF. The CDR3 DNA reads TGTGCCAGCAGCACCTTACTACTAGCGGGACATCCGCCGCCAAGCACAGATACGCAGTATTTT.

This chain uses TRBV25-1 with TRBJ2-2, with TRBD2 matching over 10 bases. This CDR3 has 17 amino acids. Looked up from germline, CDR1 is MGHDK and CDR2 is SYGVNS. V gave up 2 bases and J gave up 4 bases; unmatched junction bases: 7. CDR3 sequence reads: CASSERASGSGTGELFF. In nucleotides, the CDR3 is TGTGCCAGCAGTGAACGGGCTAGCGGGAGCGGCACCGGGGAGCTGTTTTTT.

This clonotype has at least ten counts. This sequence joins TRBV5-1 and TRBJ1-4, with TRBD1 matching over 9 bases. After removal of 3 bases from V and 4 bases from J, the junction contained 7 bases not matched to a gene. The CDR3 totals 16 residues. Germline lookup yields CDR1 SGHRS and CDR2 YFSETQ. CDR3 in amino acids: CASSSRTGAINEKLFF. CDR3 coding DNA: TGCGCCAGCAGCTCACGGACAGGGGCCATTAATGAAAAACTGTTTTTT.

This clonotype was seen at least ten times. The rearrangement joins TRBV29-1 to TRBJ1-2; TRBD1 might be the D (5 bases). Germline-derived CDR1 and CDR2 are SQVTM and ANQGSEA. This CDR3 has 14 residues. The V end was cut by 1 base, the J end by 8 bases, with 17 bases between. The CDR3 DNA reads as TGCAGCGTTGAAGGTGACAGATATGGAGGGGGCTACACCTTC. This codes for CSVEGDRYGGGYTF.

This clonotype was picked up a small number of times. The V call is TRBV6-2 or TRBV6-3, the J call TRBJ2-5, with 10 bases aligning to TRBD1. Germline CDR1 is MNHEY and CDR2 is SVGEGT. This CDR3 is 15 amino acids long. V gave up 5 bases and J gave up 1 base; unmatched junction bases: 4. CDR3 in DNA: TGTGCCAGCAGTGACCGGGACAGGGGCCAAGAGACCCAGTACTTC. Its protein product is CASSDRDRGQETQYF.

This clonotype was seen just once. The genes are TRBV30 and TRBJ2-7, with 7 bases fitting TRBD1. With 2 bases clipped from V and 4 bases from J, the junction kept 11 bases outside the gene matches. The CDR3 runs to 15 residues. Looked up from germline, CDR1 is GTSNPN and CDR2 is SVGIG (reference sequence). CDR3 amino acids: CAWSPDRLSPYEQYF. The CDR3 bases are TGTGCCTGGAGTCCGGACAGGCTATCCCCTTACGAGCAGTACTTC.

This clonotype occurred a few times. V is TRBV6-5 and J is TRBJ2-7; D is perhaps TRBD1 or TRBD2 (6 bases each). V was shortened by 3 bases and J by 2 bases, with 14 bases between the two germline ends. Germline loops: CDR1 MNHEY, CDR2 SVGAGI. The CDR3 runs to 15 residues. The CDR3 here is CASSYAGGTTYEQYF. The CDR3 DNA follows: TGTGCCAGCAGTTATGCTGGCGGGACAACCTACGAGCAGTACTTC.

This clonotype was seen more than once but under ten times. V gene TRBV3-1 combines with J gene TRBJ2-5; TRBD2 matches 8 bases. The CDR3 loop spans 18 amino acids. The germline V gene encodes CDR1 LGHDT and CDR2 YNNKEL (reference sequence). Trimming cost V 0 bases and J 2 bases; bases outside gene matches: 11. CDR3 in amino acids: CASSQDIGRAVSQETQYF. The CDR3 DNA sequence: TGTGCCAGCAGCCAAGATATCGGGAGGGCCGTGAGTCAAGAGACCCAGTACTTC.

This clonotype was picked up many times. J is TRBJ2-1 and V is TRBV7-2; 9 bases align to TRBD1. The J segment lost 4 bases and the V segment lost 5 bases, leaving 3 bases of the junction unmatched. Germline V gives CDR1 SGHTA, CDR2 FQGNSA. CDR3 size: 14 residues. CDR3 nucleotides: TGTGCCAGCAGCCCCGGGACAGGGTACAATGAGCAGTTCTTC. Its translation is CASSPGTGYNEQFF.

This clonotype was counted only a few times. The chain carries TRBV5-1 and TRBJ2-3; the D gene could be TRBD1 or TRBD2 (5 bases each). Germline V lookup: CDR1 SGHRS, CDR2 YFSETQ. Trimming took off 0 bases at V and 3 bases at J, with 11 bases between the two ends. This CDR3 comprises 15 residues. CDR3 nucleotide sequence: TGCGCCAGCAGCTTGGCCGGGGCGAGAACAGATACGCAGTATTTT. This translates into CASSLAGARTDTQYF. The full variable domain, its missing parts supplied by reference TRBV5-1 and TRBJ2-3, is KAGVTQTPRYLIKTRGQQVTLSCSPISGHRSVSWYQQTPGQGLQFLFEYFSETQRNKGNFPGRFSGRQFSNSRSEMNVSTLELGDSALYLCASSLAGARTDTQYFGPGTRLTVL.

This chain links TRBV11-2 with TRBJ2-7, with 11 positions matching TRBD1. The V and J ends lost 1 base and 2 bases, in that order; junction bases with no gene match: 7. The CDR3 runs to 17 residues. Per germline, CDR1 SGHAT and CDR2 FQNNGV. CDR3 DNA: TGTGCCAGCAGCTTAGCTACGGACAGGGGGCGTCCCTACGAGCAGTACTTC. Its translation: CASSLATDRGRPYEQYF.

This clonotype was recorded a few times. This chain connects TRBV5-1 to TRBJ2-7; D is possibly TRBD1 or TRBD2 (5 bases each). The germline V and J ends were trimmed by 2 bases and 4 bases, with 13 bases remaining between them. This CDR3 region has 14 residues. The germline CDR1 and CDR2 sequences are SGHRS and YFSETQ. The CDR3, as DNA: TGCGCCAGCAGCTTTGGGACCGAGGGGTACGAGCAGTACTTC. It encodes CASSFGTEGYEQYF. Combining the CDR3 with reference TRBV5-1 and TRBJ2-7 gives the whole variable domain KAGVTQTPRYLIKTRGQQVTLSCSPISGHRSVSWYQQTPGQGLQFLFEYFSETQRNKGNFPGRFSGRQFSNSRSEMNVSTLELGDSALYLCASSFGTEGYEQYFGPGTRLTVT.

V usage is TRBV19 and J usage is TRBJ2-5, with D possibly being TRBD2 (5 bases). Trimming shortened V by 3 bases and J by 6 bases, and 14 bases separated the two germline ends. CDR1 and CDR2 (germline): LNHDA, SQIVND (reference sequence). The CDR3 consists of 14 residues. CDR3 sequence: CASSISSGVKTQYF. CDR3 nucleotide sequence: TGTGCCAGTAGTATTTCCAGCGGTGTAAAGACCCAGTACTTC.